The sample holds a few counts of the clone carrying this T cell receptor (beta chain). Its specificity is unknown. The data originate from a study of identical twins. Study conclusions and caveats: Where out-of-frame alpha sequences were twin-shared, they showed excess low generation probability.

TCRdb analysed the 5' RACE reads with MiXCR anew, one entry per CDR3 protein. The data contain about 1.7 million distinct CDR3 sequences, about 31% of them seen just once; the ten biggest clones take up 0.25% to 0.3%. The CDR3 has 19 residues. Germline V gene data show CDR1 as MGHRA and CDR2 as YSYEKL. Trimming removed 1 base at V and 0 bases at J, with 16 bases between. The material sequenced was cord blood. The chain recombines TRBV4-1 with TRBJ2-6; D may correspond to TRBD1 or TRBD2 (5 bases each). The clonotype originates from a newborn girl in good health. CDR3 loop: CASSQGGKAALSGANVLTF. Written as DNA, the CDR3 is TGCGCCAGCAGCCAAGGGGGGAAGGCAGCCCTCTCTGGGGCCAACGTCCTGACTTTC.